This TCR beta chain appears in the sequencing data of a study of blood T cell repertoires in COVID-19. The assay was immunoSEQ multiplex PCR, and TCRdb's table has in-frame clones only and misses some. The data contain 60,000 to 70,000 clones, approximately 85% of them singletons. Trimming cost V 1 base and J 5 bases, with 11 bases left between them. The CDR3 runs 14 residues. CDR1 and CDR2 from the germline V gene are LGHDT and YNNKEL (reference sequence). This clone was detected only once. This sequence joins TRBV3-1 (or the pseudogene TRBV3-2) and TRBJ2-5; a possible D gene is TRBD1 (6 bases). Sequenced: peripheral blood. The receptor was isolated from a man aged 45 to 65 with acute or convalescent COVID-19. The CDR3, as DNA: TGTGCCAGCAGCCAAGGAAGGGGGACCGAGACCCAGTACTTC. It codes for CASSQGRGTETQYF.